Below are 28 T cell receptor beta chains sequenced from a single sample in a study of technical replicates of blood from a few donors. The method was immunoSEQ multiplex PCR; TCRdb's version includes in-frame clones alone and lacks a portion of them. The sample shows 45,000 to 55,000 clones, 94% of them seen only once. The sequencing sample was made of T cells isolated from PBMCs. Receptors were obtained from a human donor in good health.

The rearrangement uses TRBV9 and TRBJ2-3; weak D call: TRBD2 (6 bases). V was shortened by 4 bases and J by 0 bases, with 15 bases between the two germline ends. There are 16 residues in the CDR3. Germline V gives CDR1 SGDLS, CDR2 YYNGEE. The CDR3 DNA sequence: TGTGCCAGCAGCCCCAGGGACTTCCGAAGCACAGATACGCAGTATTTT. This gives the protein CASSPRDFRSTDTQYF.

The chain is built from TRBV28 and TRBJ2-3; 8 bases agree with TRBD2. V lost 6 bases and J lost 2; bases outside the gene matches: 10. There are 16 residues in the CDR3. CDR1 is MDHEN, CDR2 SYDVKM, per germline. Here the CDR3 DNA reads TGTGCCAGCAGCCCCTCCGGGCGGGGGGACACAGATACGCAGTATTTT. This translates into CASSPSGRGDTDTQYF.

V gene TRBV13 combines with J gene TRBJ2-1, with 8 bases fitting TRBD1. Germline trimming cut 5 bases from V and 6 bases from J; bases unmatched to any gene: 6. This CDR3 has 14 residues. CDR1 is PRHDT, CDR2 FYEKMQ, per germline (reference sequence). The CDR3, as DNA: TGTGCCAGCAGCCCATCGGACAGGGTCAATGAGCAGTTCTTC. This encodes CASSPSDRVNEQFF.

The chain recombines TRBV5-6 with TRBJ1-2, with D uncertain. CDR1 and CDR2 (germline): SGHDT, YYEEEE. This CDR3 has 12 amino acids. Trimming took off 0 bases at V and 7 bases at J, with 7 bases between the two ends. CDR3 residues: CASSLDRFGYTF. CDR3 in DNA: TGTGCCAGCAGCTTGGATCGGTTTGGCTACACCTTC.

The chain joins TRBV9 to TRBJ2-7; D gene uncertain. V was cut by 0 bases and J by 1 base, with 8 bases left in between. CDR1 is SGDLS and CDR2 is YYNGEE in the germline V gene. This CDR3 has 14 residues. CDR3 DNA: TGTGCCAGCAGCGTAGGACTCGGTTCCTACGAGCAGTACTTC. Translation gives CASSVGLGSYEQYF.

V is TRBV5-1 and J is TRBJ2-7; TRBD2 aligns across 11 bases. This CDR3 comprises 17 residues. Trimming at V came to 2 bases and at J to 2 bases, leaving 9 bases not matched to a gene. CDR1 is SGHRS, CDR2 YFSETQ, per germline. The CDR3 DNA reads as TGCGCCAGCAGCTTTCAACTAGCGGGGGCCTGGACCTACGAGCAGTACTTC. Protein sequence: CASSFQLAGAWTYEQYF.

The rearrangement joins TRBV7-3 to TRBJ2-1; D is perhaps TRBD2 (6 bases). V dropped 2 bases and J dropped 5 bases, with 7 bases sitting between them. Germline V CDR1 and CDR2: SGHTA, FQGTGA. This CDR3 spans 13 amino acids. The CDR3 sequence is CASSLPGDNEQFF. The CDR3, as DNA: TGTGCCAGCAGCTTACCGGGGGACAATGAGCAGTTCTTC. Complete variable domain (other parts from reference TRBV7-3 and TRBJ2-1): GAGVSQTPSNKVTEKGKYVELRCDPISGHTALYWYRQSLGQGPEFLIYFQGTGAADDSGLPNDRFFAVRPEGSVSTLKIQRTERGDSAVYLCASSLPGDNEQFFGPGTRLTVL.

V usage is TRBV6-6 and J usage is TRBJ2-2; D is unclear. Trimming removed 6 bases at V and 2 bases at J, with 10 bases between. Looked up from germline, CDR1 is MNHNY and CDR2 is SVGAGI (reference sequence). The length of the CDR3 is 14 residues. CDR3 residues: CASRELSNTGELFF. The CDR3 DNA sequence: TGTGCCAGCAGGGAACTATCTAACACCGGGGAGCTGTTTTTT.

The V call is TRBV12-5, the J call TRBJ2-5; 10 nucleotides line up with TRBD1. V lost 7 bases and J lost 5; bases outside the gene matches: 10. The CDR3 contains 15 residues. The germline V gene has CDR1 LGHNT and CDR2 FRNRAP. This chain's CDR3 is CASARGQGVWETQYF. The DNA for the CDR3 is TGTGCTAGTGCCCGCGGACAGGGGGTATGGGAGACCCAGTACTTC.

J is TRBJ2-6 and V is TRBV11-2; D gene uncertain. The germline CDR1 and CDR2 sequences are SGHAT and FQNNGV. V lost 5 bases, J lost 0 bases, and 17 bases lay in between. There are 18 residues in the CDR3. For the CDR3, the DNA is TGTGCCAGCAGCACAGACGAGACATCCGCCTCTGGGGCCAACGTCCTGACTTTC. This codes for CASSTDETSASGANVLTF. The variable domain in full, completed from reference TRBV11-2 and TRBJ2-6, reads EAGVAQSPRYKIIEKRQSVAFWCNPISGHATLYWYQQILGQGPKLLIQFQNNGVVDDSQLPKDRFSAERLKGVDSTLKIQPAKLEDSAVYLCASSTDETSASGANVLTFGAGSRLTVL.

V and J are TRBV28 and TRBJ2-3; TRBD2 agrees at 9 bases. Germline trimming cut 4 bases from V and 9 bases from J; bases unmatched to any gene: 8. The germline gives CDR1 MDHEN, CDR2 SYDVKM. CDR3 length: 14 amino acids. The CDR3 DNA follows: TGTGCCAGCAGTTCGCCTAGCGGGATTCCGACGCAGTATTTT. This gives the protein CASSSPSGIPTQYF.

The chain combines TRBV7-9 with TRBJ1-1; no clear D gene. V was cut by 5 bases and J by 0 bases, with 7 bases left in between. The V gene's germline CDR1 is SEHNR and CDR2 FQNEAQ (reference sequence). The CDR3 totals 13 residues. In DNA form, the CDR3 reads TGTGCCAGCAGCCTACAGATGAACACTGAAGCTTTCTTT. It encodes CASSLQMNTEAFF. Together with reference TRBV7-9 and TRBJ1-1, the CDR3 gives the full variable domain: DTGVSQNPRHKITKRGQNVTFRCDPISEHNRLYWYRQTLGQGPEFLTYFQNEAQLEKSRLLSDRFSAERPKGSFSTLEIQRTEQGDSAMYLCASSLQMNTEAFFGQGTRLTVV.

The V call is TRBV18, the J call TRBJ1-2, with 8 bases that match TRBD1. J lost 8 bases, V lost 1 base, and 3 bases had no gene match. The CDR3 is 13 residues long. Germline CDR1 is KGHSH and CDR2 is LQKENI. CDR3 sequence: CASSPRTGQGYTF. The CDR3 DNA sequence: TGTGCCAGCTCACCACGGACAGGGCAAGGCTACACCTTC. The complete variable domain, with remaining parts taken from reference TRBV18 and TRBJ1-2, reads NAGVMQNPRHLVRRRGQEARLRCSPMKGHSHVYWYRQLPEEGLKFMVYLQKENIIDESGMPKERFSAEFPKEGPSILRIQQVVRGDSAAYFCASSPRTGQGYTFGSGTRLTVV.

The chain has TRBV12-5 and TRBJ1-2; TRBD1 agrees at 7 bases. The CDR3 covers 13 residues. Trimming cost V 11 bases and J 7 bases; bases outside gene matches: 13. The germline CDR1 and CDR2 sequences are LGHNT and FRNRAP. The CDR3 bases are TGTGCTGGATCACAGGGGATGCTCGGTGGCTACACCTTC. It encodes CAGSQGMLGGYTF. Full variable domain (outside the CDR3, taken from reference TRBV12-5 and TRBJ1-2): DARVTQTPRHKVTEMGQEVTMRCQPILGHNTVFWYRQTMMQGLELLAYFRNRAPLDDSGMPKDRFSAEMPDATLATLKIQPSEPRDSAVYFCAGSQGMLGGYTFGSGTRLTVV.

The CDR3 reads CSARGASYYTF. In nucleotides, the CDR3 is TGCAGTGCTAGAGGGGCTTCCTACTACACCTTC. The chain carries TRBV20-1 and TRBJ1-2; no clear D gene. The V end was cut by 1 base, the J end by 10 bases, with 10 bases between. The CDR3 totals 11 residues. CDR1 DFQATT and CDR2 SNEGSKA come from the germline V gene (reference sequence).

This CDR3 reads CAGGQGSKGTEAFF. CDR3 bases: TGTGCCGGGGGACAGGGAAGTAAGGGCACTGAAGCTTTCTTT. The gene calls are TRBV28 and TRBJ1-1; 9 bases match TRBD1. CDR3 size: 14 residues. Looked up from germline, CDR1 is MDHEN and CDR2 is SYDVKM. V trimming: 11 bases; J trimming: 4 bases; junction bases outside the gene matches: 11. Complete variable domain (other parts from reference TRBV28 and TRBJ1-1): DVKVTQSSRYLVKRTGEKVFLECVQDMDHENMFWYRQDPGLGLRLIYFSYDVKMKEKGDIPEGYSVSREKKERFSLILESASTNQTSMYLCAGGQGSKGTEAFFGQGTRLTVV.

CDR3 loop: CASSARSTGGGYTF. CDR3 sequence (DNA): TGTGCCAGCAGCGCGCGCAGTACAGGGGGCGGCTACACCTTC. J is TRBJ1-2 and V is TRBV9; 9 bases match TRBD1. This CDR3 is 14 amino acids long. Germline V gene sequence: CDR1 SGDLS, CDR2 YYNGEE. V was pared by 3 bases and J by 8 bases, with 8 bases of the junction left unmatched. The full variable domain, in which reference TRBV9 and TRBJ1-2 provide the parts outside the CDR3, is DSGVTQTPKHLITATGQRVTLRCSPRSGDLSVYWYQQSLDQGLQFLIQYYNGEERAKGNILERFSAQQFPDLHSELNLSSLELGDSALYFCASSARSTGGGYTFGSGTRLTVV.

J is TRBJ2-5 and V is TRBV20-1, with 8 bases fitting TRBD1. Germline-derived CDR1 and CDR2 are DFQATT and SNEGSKA (reference sequence). Unmatched junction bases numbered 1, after V lost 5 bases and J lost 5 bases. The CDR3 covers 11 residues. For the CDR3, the DNA is TGCAGTGCTCGACAGGGGGAGACCCAGTACTTC. Protein sequence: CSARQGETQYF.

The chain links TRBV10-3 to TRBJ2-1; TRBD2 matches 14 bases. The trim removed 6 bases at V and 8 bases at J, leaving 9 bases unmatched. From germline, CDR1 is ENHRY and CDR2 SYGVKD. This CDR3 spans 16 amino acids. The CDR3 DNA reads as TGTGCCATCAGGACGGGACTAGCGGGAGATCCGGATGAGCAGTTCTTC. This encodes CAIRTGLAGDPDEQFF.

V and J are TRBV7-8 and TRBJ1-1; D possibly corresponds to TRBD1 (6 bases). This CDR3 has 14 amino acids. V shed 2 bases and J shed 6 bases, with 13 bases lying between them. Germline CDR1 is SGHVS and CDR2 is FQNEAQ. CDR3 amino acids: CASSLSGADAEAFF. CDR3 nucleotide sequence: TGTGCCAGCAGCTTATCAGGGGCGGACGCTGAAGCTTTCTTT.

The rearrangement joins TRBV5-5 to TRBJ1-4; D might be TRBD1 (6 bases). Germline assignment: CDR1 SGHKS and CDR2 YYEKEE (reference sequence). Trimming removed 3 bases from V and 4 bases from J, with 13 bases in between. CDR3 size: 15 residues. Written as DNA, the CDR3 is TGTGCCAGCAGCTGGGAAACAGGGAGTAATGAAAAACTGTTTTTT. This encodes CASSWETGSNEKLFF.

The genes are TRBV5-4 and TRBJ1-2, with 8 bases matching TRBD1. Germline V gene lookup returns CDR1 SGHNT and CDR2 YYREEE (reference sequence). J lost 7 bases, V lost 4 bases, and 6 bases had no gene match. The CDR3 runs to 13 residues. The CDR3 loop is CASSTGDRLGYTF. The CDR3 DNA follows: TGTGCCAGCAGCACGGGGGACAGGCTTGGCTACACCTTC.

V is TRBV5-1 and J is TRBJ2-1; a possible D gene is TRBD1 (6 bases). CDR1 SGHRS and CDR2 YFSETQ come from the germline V gene. The CDR3 is made up of 17 amino acids. V dropped 3 bases and J dropped 6 bases, with 22 bases sitting between them. CDR3 region: CASSSPPVGRDTNEQFF. For the CDR3, the DNA is TGCGCCAGCAGCTCCCCCCCGGTCGGCCGGGACACCAATGAGCAGTTCTTC. The full variable domain, in which reference TRBV5-1 and TRBJ2-1 provide the parts outside the CDR3, is KAGVTQTPRYLIKTRGQQVTLSCSPISGHRSVSWYQQTPGQGLQFLFEYFSETQRNKGNFPGRFSGRQFSNSRSEMNVSTLELGDSALYLCASSSPPVGRDTNEQFFGPGTRLTVL.

The rearrangement joins TRBV5-4 to TRBJ2-2, with 10 bases fitting TRBD1. This CDR3 has 16 residues. Germline CDR1 reads SGHNT; CDR2 reads YYREEE (reference sequence). After removal of 5 bases from V and 4 bases from J, the junction contained 8 bases not matched to a gene. The CDR3: CASRQGQGPPTGELFF. CDR3 nucleotides: TGTGCCAGCAGACAGGGACAGGGGCCCCCCACCGGGGAGCTGTTTTTT.

This chain links TRBV5-1 with TRBJ2-3; tentative D call: TRBD2 (6 bases). The CDR3 totals 15 residues. Trimming removed 5 bases at V and 3 bases at J, with 16 bases between. Germline CDR1 SGHRS, CDR2 YFSETQ. CDR3 sequence reads: CASRSSGLLTDTQYF. As DNA, the CDR3 is TGCGCCAGCAGATCCTCGGGACTCCTAACAGATACGCAGTATTTT. The variable domain in full, with the rest retrieved from reference TRBV5-1 and TRBJ2-3, is KAGVTQTPRYLIKTRGQQVTLSCSPISGHRSVSWYQQTPGQGLQFLFEYFSETQRNKGNFPGRFSGRQFSNSRSEMNVSTLELGDSALYLCASRSSGLLTDTQYFGPGTRLTVL.

A single count supports this clone. The chain carries TRBV28 and TRBJ2-7; tentative D call: TRBD1 (6 bases). V gave up 4 bases and J gave up 6 bases, with 22 bases separating them. The CDR3 is 16 amino acids. CDR1 and CDR2 (germline): MDHEN, SYDVKM. As DNA, the CDR3 is TGTGCCAGCAGTTCCCCGAAGCAGGGGCGCGCGAGCGAGCAGTACTTC. This sequence encodes CASSSPKQGRASEQYF.

V is TRBV10-3 and J is TRBJ2-7; 9 nucleotides align to TRBD2. After removal of 3 bases from V and 4 bases from J, the junction contained 16 bases not matched to a gene. CDR3 length: 18 residues. The V gene's germline CDR1 is ENHRY and CDR2 SYGVKD. The CDR3 coding sequence is TGTGCCATCAGTGACCGCAGAGGACTAGCGACCGGGGCGTACGAGCAGTACTTC. Translating gives CAISDRRGLATGAYEQYF.

DNA of the CDR3: TGTGCCAGCAGGGGACAGAACCAAGAGACCCAGTACTTC. It translates to CASRGQNQETQYF. This chain uses TRBV6-5 with TRBJ2-5, with 7 bases matching TRBD1. The ends lost 6 bases at V and 0 bases at J; junction bases unmatched: 1. The length of the CDR3 is 13 residues. Germline CDR1 MNHEY, CDR2 SVGAGI.